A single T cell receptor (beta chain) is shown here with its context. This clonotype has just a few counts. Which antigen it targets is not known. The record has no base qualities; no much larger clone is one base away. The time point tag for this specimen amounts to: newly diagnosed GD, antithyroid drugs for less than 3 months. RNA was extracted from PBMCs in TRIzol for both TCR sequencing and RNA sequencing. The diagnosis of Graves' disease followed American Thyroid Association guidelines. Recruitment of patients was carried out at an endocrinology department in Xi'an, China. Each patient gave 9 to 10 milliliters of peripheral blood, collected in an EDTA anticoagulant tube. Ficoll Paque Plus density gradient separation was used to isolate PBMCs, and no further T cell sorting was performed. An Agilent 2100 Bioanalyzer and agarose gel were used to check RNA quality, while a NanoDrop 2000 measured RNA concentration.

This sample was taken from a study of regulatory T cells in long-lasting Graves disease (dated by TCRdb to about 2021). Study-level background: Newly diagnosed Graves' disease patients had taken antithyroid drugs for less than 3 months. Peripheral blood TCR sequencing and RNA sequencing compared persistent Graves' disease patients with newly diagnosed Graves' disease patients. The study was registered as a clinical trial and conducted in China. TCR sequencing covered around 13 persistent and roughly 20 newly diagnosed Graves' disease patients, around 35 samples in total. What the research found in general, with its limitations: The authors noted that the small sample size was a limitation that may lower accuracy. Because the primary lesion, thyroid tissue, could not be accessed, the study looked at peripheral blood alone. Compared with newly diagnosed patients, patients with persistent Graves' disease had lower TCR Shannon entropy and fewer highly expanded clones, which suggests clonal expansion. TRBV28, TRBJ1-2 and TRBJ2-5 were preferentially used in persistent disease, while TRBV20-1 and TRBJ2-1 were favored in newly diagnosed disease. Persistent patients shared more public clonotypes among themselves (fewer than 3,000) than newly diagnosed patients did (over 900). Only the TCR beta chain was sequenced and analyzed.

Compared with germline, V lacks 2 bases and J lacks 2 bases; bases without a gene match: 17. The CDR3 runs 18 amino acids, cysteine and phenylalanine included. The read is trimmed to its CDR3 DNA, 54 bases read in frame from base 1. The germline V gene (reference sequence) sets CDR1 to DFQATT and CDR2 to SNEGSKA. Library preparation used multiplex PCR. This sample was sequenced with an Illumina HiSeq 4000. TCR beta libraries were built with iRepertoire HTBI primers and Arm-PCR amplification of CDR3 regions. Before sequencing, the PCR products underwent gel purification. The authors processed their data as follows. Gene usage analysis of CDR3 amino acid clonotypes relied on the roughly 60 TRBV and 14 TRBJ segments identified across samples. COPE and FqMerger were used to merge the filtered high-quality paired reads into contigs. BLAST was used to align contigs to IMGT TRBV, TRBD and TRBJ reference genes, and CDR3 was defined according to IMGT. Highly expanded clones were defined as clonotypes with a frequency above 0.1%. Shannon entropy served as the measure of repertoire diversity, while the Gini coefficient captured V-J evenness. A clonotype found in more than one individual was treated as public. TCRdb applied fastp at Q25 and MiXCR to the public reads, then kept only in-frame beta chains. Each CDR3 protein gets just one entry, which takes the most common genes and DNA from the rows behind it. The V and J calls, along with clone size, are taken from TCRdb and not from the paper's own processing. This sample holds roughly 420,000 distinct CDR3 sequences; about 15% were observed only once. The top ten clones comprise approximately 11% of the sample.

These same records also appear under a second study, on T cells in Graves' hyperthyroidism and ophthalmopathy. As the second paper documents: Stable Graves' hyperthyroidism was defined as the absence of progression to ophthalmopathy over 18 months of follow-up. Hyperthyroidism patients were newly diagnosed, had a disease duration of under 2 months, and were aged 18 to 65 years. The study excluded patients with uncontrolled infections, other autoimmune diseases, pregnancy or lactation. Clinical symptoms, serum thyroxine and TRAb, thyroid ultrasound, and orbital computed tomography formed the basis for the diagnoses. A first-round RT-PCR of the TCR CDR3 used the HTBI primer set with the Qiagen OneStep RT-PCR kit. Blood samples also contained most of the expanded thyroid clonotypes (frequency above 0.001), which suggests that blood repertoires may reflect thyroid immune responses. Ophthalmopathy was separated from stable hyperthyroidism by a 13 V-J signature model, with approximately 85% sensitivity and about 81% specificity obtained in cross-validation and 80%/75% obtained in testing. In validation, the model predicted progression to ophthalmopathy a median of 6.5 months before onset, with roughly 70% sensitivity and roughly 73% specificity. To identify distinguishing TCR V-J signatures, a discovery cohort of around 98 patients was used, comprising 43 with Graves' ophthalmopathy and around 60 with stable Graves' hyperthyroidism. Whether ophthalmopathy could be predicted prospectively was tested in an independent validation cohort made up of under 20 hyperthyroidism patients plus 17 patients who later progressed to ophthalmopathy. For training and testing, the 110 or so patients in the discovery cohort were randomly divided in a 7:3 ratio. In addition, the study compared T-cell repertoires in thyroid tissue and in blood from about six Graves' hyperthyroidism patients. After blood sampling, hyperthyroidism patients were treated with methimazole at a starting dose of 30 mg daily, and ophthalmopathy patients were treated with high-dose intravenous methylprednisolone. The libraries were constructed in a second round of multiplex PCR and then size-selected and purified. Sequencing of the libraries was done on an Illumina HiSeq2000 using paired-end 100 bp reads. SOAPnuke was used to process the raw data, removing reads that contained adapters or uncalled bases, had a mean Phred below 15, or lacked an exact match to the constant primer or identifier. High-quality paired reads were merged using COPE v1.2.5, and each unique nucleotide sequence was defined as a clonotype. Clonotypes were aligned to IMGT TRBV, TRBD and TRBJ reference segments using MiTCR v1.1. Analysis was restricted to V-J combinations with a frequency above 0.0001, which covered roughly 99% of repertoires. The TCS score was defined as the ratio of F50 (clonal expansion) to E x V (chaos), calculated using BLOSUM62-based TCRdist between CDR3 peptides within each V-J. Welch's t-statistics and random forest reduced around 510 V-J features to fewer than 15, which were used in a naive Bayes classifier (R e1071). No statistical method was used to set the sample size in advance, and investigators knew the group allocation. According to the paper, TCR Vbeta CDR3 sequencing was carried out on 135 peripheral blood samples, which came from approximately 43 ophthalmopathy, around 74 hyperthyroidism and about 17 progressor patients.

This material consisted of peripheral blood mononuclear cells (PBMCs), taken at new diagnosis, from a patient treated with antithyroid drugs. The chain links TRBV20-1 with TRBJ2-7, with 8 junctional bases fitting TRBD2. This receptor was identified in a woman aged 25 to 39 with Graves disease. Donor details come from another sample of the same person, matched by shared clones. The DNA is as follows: TGCAGTGCTAGAACTTCCGAGCTTCCGGGAGGGGGACCCTACGAGCAGTACTTC. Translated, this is CSARTSELPGGGPYEQYF.